The clone carrying this TCR beta chain was seen more than once but under ten times. This record comes from a study of monozygotic twins with cystic fibrosis. The CDR3 length is 15 residues. CDR1 is SGHRS, CDR2 YFSETQ, per germline. The V end was cut by 0 bases, the J end by 3 bases, with 12 bases between. The repertoire was sequenced with immunoSEQ multiplex PCR; TCRdb's copy has only in-frame clones and lacks some. The sample has approximately 24,000 clones; 80% to 90% are singletons. The rearrangement uses TRBV5-1 and TRBJ1-2, with unresolved D. The TCR originated in a woman aged 30 to 39 with cystic fibrosis. Sequencing was done on a sample of blood. DNA of the CDR3: TGCGCCAGCAGCTTGGGGCAGCCCCGCTACTATGGCTACACCTTC. It yields the protein CASSLGQPRYYGYTF.